This T cell receptor beta chain was sequenced in a study of shared clonotypes between healthy human individuals. Naive CD8 cells were CD45RO-negative, positively selected for CCR7, excluding terminally differentiated effector memory CD45RA+ cells. Sequencing was performed with immunoSEQ multiplex PCR; in TCRdb, only in-frame clones are kept and a portion is missing. The table has 760,000 or so clones, roughly 96% seen once. This CDR3 comprises 15 residues. Germline trimming cut 4 bases from V and 2 bases from J; bases unmatched to any gene: 4. Germline CDR1 reads SGHNT; CDR2 reads YYREEE (reference sequence).

This sequence originates from a man younger than 40 in good health. The chain employs TRBV5-4 and TRBJ2-7; 12 bases map to TRBD2. The sequenced sample was naive CD8+ T cells sorted from blood. The CDR3 here is CASSHGTSGPYEQYF. CDR3 nucleotides: TGTGCCAGCAGCCACGGGACTAGCGGGCCCTACGAGCAGTACTTC.